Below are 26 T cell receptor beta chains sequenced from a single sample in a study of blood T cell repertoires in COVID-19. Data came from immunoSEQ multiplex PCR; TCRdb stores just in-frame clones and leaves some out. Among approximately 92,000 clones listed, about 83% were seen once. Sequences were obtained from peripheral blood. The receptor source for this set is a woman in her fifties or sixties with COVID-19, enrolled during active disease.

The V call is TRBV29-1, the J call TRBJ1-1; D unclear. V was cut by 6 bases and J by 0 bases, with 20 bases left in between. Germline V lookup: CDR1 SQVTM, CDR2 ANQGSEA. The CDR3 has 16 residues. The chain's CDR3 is CSVVRRVNEMNTEAFF. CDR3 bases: TGCAGCGTGGTCCGGAGGGTGAACGAGATGAACACTGAAGCTTTCTTT.

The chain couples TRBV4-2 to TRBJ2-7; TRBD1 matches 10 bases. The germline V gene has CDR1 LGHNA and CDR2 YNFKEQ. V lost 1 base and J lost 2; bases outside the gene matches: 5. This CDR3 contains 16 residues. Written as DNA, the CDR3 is TGTGCCAGCAGCCAAGTGAGGGACAGGGGCGCCTACGAGCAGTACTTC. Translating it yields CASSQVRDRGAYEQYF.

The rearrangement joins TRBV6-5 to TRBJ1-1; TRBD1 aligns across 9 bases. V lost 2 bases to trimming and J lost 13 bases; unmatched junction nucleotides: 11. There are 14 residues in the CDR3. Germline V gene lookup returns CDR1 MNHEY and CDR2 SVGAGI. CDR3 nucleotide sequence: TGTGCCAGCAGTTACCGGTCGGGGACAGGGATGTGTTTCTTT. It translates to CASSYRSGTGMCFF.

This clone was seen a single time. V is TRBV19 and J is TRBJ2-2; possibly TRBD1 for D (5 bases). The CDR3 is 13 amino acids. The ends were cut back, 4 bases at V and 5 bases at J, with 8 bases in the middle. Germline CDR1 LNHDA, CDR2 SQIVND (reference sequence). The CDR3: CASSNQGTGELFF. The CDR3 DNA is TGTGCCAGTAGTAACCAGGGAACCGGGGAGCTGTTTTTT.

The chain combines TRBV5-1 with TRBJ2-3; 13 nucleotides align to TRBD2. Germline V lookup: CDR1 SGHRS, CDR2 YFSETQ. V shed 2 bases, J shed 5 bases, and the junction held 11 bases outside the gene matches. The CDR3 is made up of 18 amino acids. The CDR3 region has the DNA TGCGCCAGCAGCTTAGGTCCCGGACTAGCGGGGGATAAAGATACGCAGTATTTT. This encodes CASSLGPGLAGDKDTQYF.

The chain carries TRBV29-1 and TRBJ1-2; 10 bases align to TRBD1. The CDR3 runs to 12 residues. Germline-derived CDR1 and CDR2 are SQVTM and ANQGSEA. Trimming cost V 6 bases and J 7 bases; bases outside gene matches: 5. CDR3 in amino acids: CSVETGGPGYTF. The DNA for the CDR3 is TGCAGCGTCGAGACAGGGGGCCCTGGCTACACCTTC.

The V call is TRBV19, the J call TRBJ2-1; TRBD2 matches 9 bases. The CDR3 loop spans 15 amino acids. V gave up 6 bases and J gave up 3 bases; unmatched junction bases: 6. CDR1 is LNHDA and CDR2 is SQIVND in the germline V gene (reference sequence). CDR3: CASSRTAGGYNEQFF. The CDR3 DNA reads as TGTGCCAGTAGCAGGACAGCGGGGGGCTACAATGAGCAGTTCTTC.

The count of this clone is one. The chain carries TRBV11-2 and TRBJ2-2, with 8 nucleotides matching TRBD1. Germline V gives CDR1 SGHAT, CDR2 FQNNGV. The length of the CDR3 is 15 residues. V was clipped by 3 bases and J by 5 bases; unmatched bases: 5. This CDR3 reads CASSFQGAGTGELFF. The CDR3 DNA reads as TGTGCCAGCAGCTTTCAGGGGGCAGGGACCGGGGAGCTGTTTTTT.

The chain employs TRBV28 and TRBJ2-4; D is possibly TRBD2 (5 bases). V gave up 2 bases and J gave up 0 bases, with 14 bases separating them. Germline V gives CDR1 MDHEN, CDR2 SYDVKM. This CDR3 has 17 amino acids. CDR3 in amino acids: CASSLNVGGLAKNIQYF. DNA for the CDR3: TGTGCCAGCAGTTTAAACGTTGGCGGGCTAGCCAAAAACATTCAGTACTTC.

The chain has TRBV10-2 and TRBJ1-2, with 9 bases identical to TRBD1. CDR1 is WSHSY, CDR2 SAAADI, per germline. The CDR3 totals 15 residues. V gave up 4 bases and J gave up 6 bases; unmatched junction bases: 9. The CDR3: CASSARDREKNGYTF. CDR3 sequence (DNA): TGCGCCAGCAGTGCCCGGGACAGGGAGAAGAATGGCTACACCTTC.

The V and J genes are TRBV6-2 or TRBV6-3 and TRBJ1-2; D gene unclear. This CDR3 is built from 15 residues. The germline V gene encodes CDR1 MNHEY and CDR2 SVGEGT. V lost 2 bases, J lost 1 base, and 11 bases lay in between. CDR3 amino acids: CASSYATRGNYGYTF. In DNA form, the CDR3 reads TGTGCCAGCAGTTACGCGACTCGGGGTAACTATGGCTACACCTTC.

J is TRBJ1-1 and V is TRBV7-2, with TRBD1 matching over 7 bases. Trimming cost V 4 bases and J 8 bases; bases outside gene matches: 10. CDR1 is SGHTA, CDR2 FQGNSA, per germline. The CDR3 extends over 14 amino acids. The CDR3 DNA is TGTGCCAGCAGCTCATCCTTCGGACAGGCAGAAGCTTTCTTT. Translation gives CASSSSFGQAEAFF.

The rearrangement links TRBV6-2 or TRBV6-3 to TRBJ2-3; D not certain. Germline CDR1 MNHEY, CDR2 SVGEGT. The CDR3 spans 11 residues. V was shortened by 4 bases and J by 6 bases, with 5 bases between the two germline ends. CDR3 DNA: TGTGCCAGCAGTTCTGTGGATACGCAGTATTTT. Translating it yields CASSSVDTQYF.

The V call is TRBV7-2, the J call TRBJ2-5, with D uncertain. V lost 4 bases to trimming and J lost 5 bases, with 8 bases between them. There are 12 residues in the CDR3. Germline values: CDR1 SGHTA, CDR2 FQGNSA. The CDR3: CASSSRVETQYF. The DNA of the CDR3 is TGTGCCAGCAGCTCCCGGGTTGAGACCCAGTACTTC.

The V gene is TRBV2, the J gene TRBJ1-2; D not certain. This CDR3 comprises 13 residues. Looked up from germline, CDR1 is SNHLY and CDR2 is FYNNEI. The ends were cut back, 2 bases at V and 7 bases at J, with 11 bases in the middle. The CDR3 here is CASSESGIFGYTF. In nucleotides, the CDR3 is TGTGCCAGCAGTGAATCAGGTATTTTTGGCTACACCTTC.

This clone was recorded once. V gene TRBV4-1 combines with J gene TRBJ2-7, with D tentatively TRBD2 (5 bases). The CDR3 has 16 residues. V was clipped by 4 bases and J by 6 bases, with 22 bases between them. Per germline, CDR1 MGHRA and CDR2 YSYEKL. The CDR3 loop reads CASSPFSSGSKVEQYF. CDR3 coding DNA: TGCGCCAGCAGCCCATTCTCATCGGGGAGTAAGGTCGAGCAGTACTTC.

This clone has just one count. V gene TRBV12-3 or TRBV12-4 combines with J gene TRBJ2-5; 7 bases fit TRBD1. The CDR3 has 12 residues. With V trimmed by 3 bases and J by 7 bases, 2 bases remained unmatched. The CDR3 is CASSLTGRTQYF. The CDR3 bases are TGTGCCAGCAGTTTGACAGGGCGGACCCAGTACTTC.

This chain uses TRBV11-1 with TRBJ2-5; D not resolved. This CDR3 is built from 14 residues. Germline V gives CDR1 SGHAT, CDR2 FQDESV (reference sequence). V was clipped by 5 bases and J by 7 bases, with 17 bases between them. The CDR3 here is CASSPEVVDATQYF. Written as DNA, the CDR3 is TGTGCCAGCAGCCCCGAGGTGGTGGATGCGACCCAGTACTTC.

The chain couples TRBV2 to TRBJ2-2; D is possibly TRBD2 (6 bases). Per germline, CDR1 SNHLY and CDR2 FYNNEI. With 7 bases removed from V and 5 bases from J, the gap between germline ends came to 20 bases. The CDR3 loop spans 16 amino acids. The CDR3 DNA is TGTGCCAGCATGTTGGAGGGCCAAGAACAGACCGGGGAGCTGTTTTTT. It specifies CASMLEGQEQTGELFF.

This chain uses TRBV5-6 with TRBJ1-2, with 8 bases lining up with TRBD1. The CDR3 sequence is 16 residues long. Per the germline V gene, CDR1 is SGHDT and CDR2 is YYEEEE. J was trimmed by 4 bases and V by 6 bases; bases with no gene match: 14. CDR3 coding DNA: TGTGCCAGCACCCCTTCCGGGACAGGCCGAAGCTATGGCTACACCTTC. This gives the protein CASTPSGTGRSYGYTF.

CDR3 coding DNA: TGTGCCAGCAGAGGATTCCGGGGGACTGAAGCTTTCTTT. Protein product: CASRGFRGTEAFF. The chain links TRBV12-3 or TRBV12-4 to TRBJ1-1; perhaps TRBD1 as D (5 bases). The CDR3 runs 13 residues. V shed 6 bases and J shed 5 bases, with 13 bases lying between them.

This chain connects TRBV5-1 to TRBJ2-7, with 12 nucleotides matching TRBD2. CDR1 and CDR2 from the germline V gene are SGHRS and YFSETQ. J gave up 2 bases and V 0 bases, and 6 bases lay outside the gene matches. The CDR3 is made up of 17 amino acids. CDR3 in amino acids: CASSLAVTSGGTYEQYF. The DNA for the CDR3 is TGCGCCAGCAGCTTGGCAGTTACTAGCGGGGGGACCTACGAGCAGTACTTC.

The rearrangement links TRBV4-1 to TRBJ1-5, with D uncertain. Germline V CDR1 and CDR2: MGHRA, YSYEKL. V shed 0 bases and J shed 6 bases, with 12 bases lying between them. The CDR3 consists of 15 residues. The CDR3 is CASSQDPIASQPQHF. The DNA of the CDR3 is TGCGCCAGCAGCCAAGATCCCATAGCCAGTCAGCCCCAGCATTTT.

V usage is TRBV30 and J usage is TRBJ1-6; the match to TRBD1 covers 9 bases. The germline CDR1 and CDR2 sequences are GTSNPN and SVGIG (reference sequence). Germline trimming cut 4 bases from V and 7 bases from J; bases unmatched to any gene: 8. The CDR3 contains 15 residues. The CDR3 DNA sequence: TGTGCCTGGACCGTACTGACAGGGGGGAATTCACCCCTCCACTTT. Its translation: CAWTVLTGGNSPLHF.

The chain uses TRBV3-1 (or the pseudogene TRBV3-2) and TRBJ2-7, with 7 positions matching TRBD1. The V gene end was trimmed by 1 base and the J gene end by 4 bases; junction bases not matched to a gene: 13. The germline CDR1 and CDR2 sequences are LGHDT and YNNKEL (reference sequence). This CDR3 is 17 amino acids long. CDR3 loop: CASSQGGRGQLIYEQYF. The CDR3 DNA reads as TGTGCCAGCAGCCAAGGTGGTAGGGGACAGTTGATTTACGAGCAGTACTTC.

The CDR3 DNA reads TGTGCCAGCAGCACATTACAGGGGGTCAATCAGCCCCAGCATTTT. Protein sequence: CASSTLQGVNQPQHF. J is TRBJ1-5 and V is TRBV12-1; TRBD1 reflects the table's D call only, with no check against the DNA. TRBV12-1 is given as a pseudogene. This CDR3 is built from 15 residues.